This TCR beta chain was identified during a study of T cell responses to AZD1222 COVID-19 vaccine (dated by TCRdb to about 2021). With regard to the full study: A total of 233 trial participants underwent TCR sequencing, of whom 207 had received two doses of AZD1222 and some 26 had received two doses of the MenACWY control vaccine. Trial participants were enrolled by age into subgroups of 18-55, 56-69 and 70-plus years, and about 150, 27 and 61 TCR-sequenced participants, respectively, were included in these subgroups.

The CDR3 regions of human TCRbeta chains were analyzed by immunosequencing. The authors processed their data as follows. TCRs in the repertoires were compared against a reference library of SARS-CoV-2-specific TCRs that had been generated with the MIRA antigen-specificity platform. Breadth meant the fraction of unique TCRs that were SARS-CoV-2-associated, whereas depth meant the fraction of total T cells that were SARS-CoV-2-associated. Using the MIRA data, every spike-specific TCR was mapped to the spike region that the TCR reacted to and assigned to either a CD4 or a CD8 class. Log10-transformed breadth and depth values were compared by one-way ANOVA with Sidak's multiple comparisons tests. TCRdb's version of the immuneACCESS table is confined to in-frame rearrangements and falls short of the full clone set. An unresolved V gene accounts for under half of the shortfall where checked; the remainder is of unknown origin. The DNA was the basis for D and trimming; V, J and clone size are from that table. Present in this sample are 80,000 or so clones, 88% of which were seen just once. The ten biggest clones cover about 5% of the sample.

What the authors observed across the whole study: Conclusions about previously exposed vaccinees are limited because only five to seven AZD1222 recipients were SARS-CoV-2 seropositive at baseline. Epitopes outside the regions mutated in the B.1.351 and B.1.1.7 variants were reportedly recognized by nearly half of the unique spike-specific TCRs. CD4 TCRs associated with the vaccine covered the entire spike protein, and the dominant responses were in regions 160-218 and 743-854. The 56-69-year group was small, and its depth increase did not reach significance, likely because of low power. Because no day 14 peak-response samples were available, repertoires were characterized only after the peak T cell response. After two AZD1222 doses, spike-specific TCR breadth and depth were significantly higher than at day 0 and than in MenACWY recipients. Participants were mostly white British and included more females than males, and it was suggested by the authors that clonal diversity may have been underestimated.

CDR1 and CDR2, looked up from the germline V gene (reference sequence), are LGHDT and YNNKEL. Cut back by 1 base and 0 bases, the V and J ends lie 7 bases apart. From the cysteine up to the phenylalanine, the CDR3 has a length of 16 residues. The kept DNA is CDR3 alone, 48 bases in frame from the first base. Interpreted using the paper, the time point label stands for: baseline before first vaccination. The treatment or condition label corresponds to: meningococcal conjugate vaccine given as trial control. Samples from vaccinated people were obtained from the UK trials COV001 and COV002, which included a single-blind randomized controlled phase 2/3 trial of AZD1222 (ChAdOx1 nCoV-19) in healthy adults. Trial participant PBMC samples were collected at day 0 and day 28 after the second dose for TCRbeta chain sequencing. Note on this clone: The antigen it binds to is not known. No base quality information exists; no much larger clone differs at one position. Other nucleotide sequences from this sample produce the same CDR3.

The TCR originated in an adult in good health. This sample comprised peripheral blood, obtained on day 0 of MenACWY control vaccination. The chain is assembled from TRBV3-1 (or the pseudogene TRBV3-2) and TRBJ1-6; no D gene is confidently identified. The CDR3 sequence is CASSQGGSSYNSPLHF. DNA sequence: TGTGCCAGCAGCCAAGGCGGGAGCTCCTATAATTCACCCCTCCACTTT.